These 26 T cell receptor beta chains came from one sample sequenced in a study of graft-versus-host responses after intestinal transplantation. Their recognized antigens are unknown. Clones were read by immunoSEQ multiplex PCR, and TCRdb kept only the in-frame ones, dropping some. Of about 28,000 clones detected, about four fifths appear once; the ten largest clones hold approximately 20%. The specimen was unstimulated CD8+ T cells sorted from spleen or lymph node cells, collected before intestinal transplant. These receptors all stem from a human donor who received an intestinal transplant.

CDR3 coding DNA: TGTGCCAGCAGTTACAACCACAGGGTTGGCTACACCTTC. Its translation: CASSYNHRVGYTF. V and J are TRBV27 and TRBJ1-2, with D maybe TRBD1 (6 bases). Trimming pared 4 bases from V and 7 bases from J, leaving 13 bases between. Germline lookup yields CDR1 MNHEY and CDR2 SMNVEV (reference sequence). The CDR3 consists of 13 residues.

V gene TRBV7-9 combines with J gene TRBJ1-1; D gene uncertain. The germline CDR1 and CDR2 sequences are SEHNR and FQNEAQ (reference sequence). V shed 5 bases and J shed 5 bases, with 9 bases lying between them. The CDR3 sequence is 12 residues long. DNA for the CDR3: TGTGCCAGCAGCATACAGAGAACTGAAGCTTTCTTT. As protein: CASSIQRTEAFF.

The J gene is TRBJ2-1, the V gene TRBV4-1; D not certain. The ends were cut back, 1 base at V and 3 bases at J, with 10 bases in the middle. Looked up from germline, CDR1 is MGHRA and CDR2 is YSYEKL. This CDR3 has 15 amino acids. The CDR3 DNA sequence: TGCGCCAGCAGCCAAGGGATCAGGAACTACAATGAGCAGTTCTTC. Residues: CASSQGIRNYNEQFF.

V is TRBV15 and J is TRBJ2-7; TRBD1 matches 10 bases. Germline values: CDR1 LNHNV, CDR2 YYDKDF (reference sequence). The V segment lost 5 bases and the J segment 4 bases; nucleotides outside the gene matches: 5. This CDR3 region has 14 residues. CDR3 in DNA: TGTGCCACCAGCGAACCGGGACAGGGGTACGAGCAGTACTTC. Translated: CATSEPGQGYEQYF.

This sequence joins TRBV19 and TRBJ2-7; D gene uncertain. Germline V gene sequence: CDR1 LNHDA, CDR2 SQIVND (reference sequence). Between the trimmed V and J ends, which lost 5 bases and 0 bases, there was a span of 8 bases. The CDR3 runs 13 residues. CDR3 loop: CASSDDFSYEQYF. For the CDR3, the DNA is TGTGCCAGTAGTGACGACTTCTCCTACGAGCAGTACTTC.

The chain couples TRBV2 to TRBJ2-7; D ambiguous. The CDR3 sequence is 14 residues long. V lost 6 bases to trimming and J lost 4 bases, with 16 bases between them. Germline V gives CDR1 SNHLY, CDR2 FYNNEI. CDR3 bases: TGTGCCAGCAGGCCCGACTCGGATGCTTACGAGCAGTACTTC. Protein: CASRPDSDAYEQYF.

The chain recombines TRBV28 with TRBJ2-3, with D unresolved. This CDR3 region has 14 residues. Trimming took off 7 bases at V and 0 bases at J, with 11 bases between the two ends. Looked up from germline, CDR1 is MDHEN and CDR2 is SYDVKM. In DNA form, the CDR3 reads TGTGCCAGCACCTTGACACCCAGCACAGATACGCAGTATTTT. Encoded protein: CASTLTPSTDTQYF.

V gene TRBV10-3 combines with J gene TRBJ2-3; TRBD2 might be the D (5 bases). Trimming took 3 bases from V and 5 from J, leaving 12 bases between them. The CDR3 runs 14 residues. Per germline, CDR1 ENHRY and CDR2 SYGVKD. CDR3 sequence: CAISDAAEGDTQYF. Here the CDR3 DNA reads TGTGCCATCAGTGATGCAGCGGAAGGAGATACGCAGTATTTT.

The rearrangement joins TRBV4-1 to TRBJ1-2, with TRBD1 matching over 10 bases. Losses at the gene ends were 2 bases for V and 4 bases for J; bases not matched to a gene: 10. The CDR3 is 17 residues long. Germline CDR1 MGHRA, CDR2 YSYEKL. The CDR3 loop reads CASSQTTGTGEAYGYTF. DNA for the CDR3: TGCGCCAGCAGCCAAACAACCGGGACAGGGGAGGCCTATGGCTACACCTTC.

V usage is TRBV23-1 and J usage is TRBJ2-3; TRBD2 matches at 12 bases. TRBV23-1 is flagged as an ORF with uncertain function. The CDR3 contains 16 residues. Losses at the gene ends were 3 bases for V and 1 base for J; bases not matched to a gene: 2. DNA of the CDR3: TGCGCCAGCAGTCAGTCTAGCGGGAGGGGCACAGATACGCAGTATTTT. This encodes CASSQSSGRGTDTQYF.

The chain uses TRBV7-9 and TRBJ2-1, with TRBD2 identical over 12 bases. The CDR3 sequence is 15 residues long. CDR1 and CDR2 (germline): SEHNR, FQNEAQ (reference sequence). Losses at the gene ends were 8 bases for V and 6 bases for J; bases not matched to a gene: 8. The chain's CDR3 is CASFGLAGLGNEQFF. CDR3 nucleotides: TGTGCCAGCTTCGGACTAGCGGGATTAGGCAATGAGCAGTTCTTC.

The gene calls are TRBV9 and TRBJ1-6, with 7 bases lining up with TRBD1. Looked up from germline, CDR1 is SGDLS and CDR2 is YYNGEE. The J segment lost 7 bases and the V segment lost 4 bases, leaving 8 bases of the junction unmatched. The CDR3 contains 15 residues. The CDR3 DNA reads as TGTGCCAGCAGCCCCGGGACAGAATTAAATTCACCCCTCCACTTT. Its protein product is CASSPGTELNSPLHF.

The CDR3 DNA follows: TGTGCCAGCAGTGGAGGAGGGGACACCGGGGAGCTGTTTTTT. Translation: CASSGGGDTGELFF. The genes are TRBV25-1 and TRBJ2-2; D may be TRBD2 (6 bases). The CDR3 runs 14 residues. In germline, CDR1 is MGHDK, CDR2 SYGVNS. Trimming cost V 4 bases and J 3 bases, with 9 bases left between them.

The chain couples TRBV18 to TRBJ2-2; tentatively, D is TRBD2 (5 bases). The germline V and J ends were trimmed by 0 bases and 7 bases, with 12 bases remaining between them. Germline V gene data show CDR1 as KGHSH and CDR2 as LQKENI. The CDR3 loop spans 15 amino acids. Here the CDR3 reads CASSPPTIGVGELFF. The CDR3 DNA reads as TGTGCCAGCTCACCACCGACGATCGGGGTCGGGGAGCTGTTTTTT.

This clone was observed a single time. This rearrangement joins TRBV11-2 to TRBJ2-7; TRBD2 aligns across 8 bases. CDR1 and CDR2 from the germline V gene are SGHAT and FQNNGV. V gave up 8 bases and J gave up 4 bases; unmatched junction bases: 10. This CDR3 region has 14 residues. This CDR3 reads CASGVSGSFYEQYF. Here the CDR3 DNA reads TGTGCCAGCGGAGTCAGCGGGAGCTTTTACGAGCAGTACTTC.

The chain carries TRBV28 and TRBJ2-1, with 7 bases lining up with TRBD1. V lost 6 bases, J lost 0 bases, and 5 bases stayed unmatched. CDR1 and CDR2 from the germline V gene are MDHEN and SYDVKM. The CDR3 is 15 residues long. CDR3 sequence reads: CASSPRTGSYNEQFF. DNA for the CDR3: TGTGCCAGCAGCCCGAGGACAGGCTCCTACAATGAGCAGTTCTTC.

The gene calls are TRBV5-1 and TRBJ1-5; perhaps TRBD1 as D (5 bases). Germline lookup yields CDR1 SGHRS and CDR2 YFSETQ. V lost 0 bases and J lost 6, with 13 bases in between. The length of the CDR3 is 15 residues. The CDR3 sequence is CASSLDGGWRQPQHF. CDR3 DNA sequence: TGCGCCAGCAGCTTGGATGGGGGGTGGCGTCAGCCCCAGCATTTT.

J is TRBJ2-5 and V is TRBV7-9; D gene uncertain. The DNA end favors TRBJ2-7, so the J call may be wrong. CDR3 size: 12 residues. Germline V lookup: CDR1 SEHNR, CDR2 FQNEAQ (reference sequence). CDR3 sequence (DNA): TGTGCCAGCAGCTTAGTAGTGGGCGAGCAGTACTTC. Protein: CASSLVVGEQYF.

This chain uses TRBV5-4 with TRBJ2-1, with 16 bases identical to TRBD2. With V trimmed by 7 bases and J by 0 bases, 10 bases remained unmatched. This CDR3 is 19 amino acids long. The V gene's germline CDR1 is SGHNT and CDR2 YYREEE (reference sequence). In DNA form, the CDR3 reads TGTGCCAGCCGCGACGGGACTAGCGGGAGGGGGAGCTCCTACAATGAGCAGTTCTTC. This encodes CASRDGTSGRGSSYNEQFF.

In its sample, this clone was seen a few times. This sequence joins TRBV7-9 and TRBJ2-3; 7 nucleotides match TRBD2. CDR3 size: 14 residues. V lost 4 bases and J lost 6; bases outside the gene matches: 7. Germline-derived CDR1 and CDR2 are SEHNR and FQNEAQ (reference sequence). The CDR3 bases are TGTGCCAGCAGCTCCCAGACTAGCCCCGATACGCAGTATTTT. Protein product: CASSSQTSPDTQYF.

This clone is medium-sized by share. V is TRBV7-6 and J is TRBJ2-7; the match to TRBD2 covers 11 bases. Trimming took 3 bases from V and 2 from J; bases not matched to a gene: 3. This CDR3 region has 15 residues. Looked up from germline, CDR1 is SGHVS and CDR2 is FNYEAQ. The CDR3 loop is CASSFGTSGTYEQYF. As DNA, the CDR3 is TGTGCCAGCAGCTTTGGGACTAGCGGTACCTACGAGCAGTACTTC.

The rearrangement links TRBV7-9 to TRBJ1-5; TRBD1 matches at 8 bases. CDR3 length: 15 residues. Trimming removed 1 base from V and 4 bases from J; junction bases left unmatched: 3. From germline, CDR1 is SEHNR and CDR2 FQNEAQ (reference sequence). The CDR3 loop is CASSLGQGLNQPQHF. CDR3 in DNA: TGTGCCAGCAGCTTAGGACAGGGGTTGAATCAGCCCCAGCATTTT.

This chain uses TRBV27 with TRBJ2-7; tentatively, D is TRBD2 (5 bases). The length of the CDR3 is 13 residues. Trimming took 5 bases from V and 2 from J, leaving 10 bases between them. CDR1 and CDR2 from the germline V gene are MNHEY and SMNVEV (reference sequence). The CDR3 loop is CASSIAQPYEQYF. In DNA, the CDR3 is TGTGCCAGCAGTATAGCGCAACCCTACGAGCAGTACTTC.

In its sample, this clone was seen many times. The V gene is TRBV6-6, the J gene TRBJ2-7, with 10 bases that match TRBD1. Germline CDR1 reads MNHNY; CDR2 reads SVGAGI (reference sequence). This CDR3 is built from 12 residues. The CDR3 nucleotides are TGTTCCGGGGGGACAGGGGTATACGAGCAGTACTTC. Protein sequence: CSGGTGVYEQYF.

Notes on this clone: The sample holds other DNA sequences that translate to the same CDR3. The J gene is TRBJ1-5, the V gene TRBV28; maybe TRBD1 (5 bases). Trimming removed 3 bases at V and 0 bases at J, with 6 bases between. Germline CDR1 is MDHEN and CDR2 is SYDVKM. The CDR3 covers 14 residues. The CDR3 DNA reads TGTGCCAGCAGTTTTAGGGGTAGCAATCAGCCCCAGCATTTT. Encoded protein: CASSFRGSNQPQHF.

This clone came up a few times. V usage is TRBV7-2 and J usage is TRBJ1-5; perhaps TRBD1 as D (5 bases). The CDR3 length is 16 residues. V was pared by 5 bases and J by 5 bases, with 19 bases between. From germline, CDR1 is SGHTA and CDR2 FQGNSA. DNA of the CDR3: TGTGCCAGCAGCCCCATCGAGGCAGGGCTACATCAGCCCCAGCATTTT. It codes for CASSPIEAGLHQPQHF.